The rows below give T cell receptor beta chains drawn from one sample of a study of blood T cell repertoires in COVID-19. TCRdb keeps only in-frame clones here, not all; method: immunoSEQ multiplex PCR. The sample has over 110,000 clones; approximately 90% are singletons. The specimen sequenced was peripheral blood. The receptors stem from a human donor in a cohort sampled during active COVID-19. CDR3s include the opening cysteine and the closing phenylalanine or tryptophan. D genes are given only for firm matches. Clone size, where shown, is once, few, many, or a class for clones that have expanded.

d_call: TRBD1; clone_size: NA; j_call: TRBJ2-2; v_call: TRBV5-1; cdr3_aa: CASSLRQGTTGELFF; cdr3_nt: TGCGCCAGCAGCTTGCGACAGGGAACCACCGGGGAGCTGTTTTTT
d_call: NA; clone_size: NA; j_call: TRBJ2-7; v_call: TRBV20-1; cdr3_aa: CSAAREDEQYF; cdr3_nt: TGCAGTGCTGCCCGGGAAGACGAGCAGTACTTC
d_call: TRBD2; clone_size: NA; j_call: TRBJ2-1; v_call: TRBV2; cdr3_aa: CASKRDQYNEQFF; cdr3_nt: TGTGCCAGCAAGCGGGACCAATACAATGAGCAGTTCTTC
d_call: NA; clone_size: NA; j_call: TRBJ2-1; v_call: TRBV5-1; cdr3_aa: CASSLDPVYNEQFF; cdr3_nt: TGCGCCAGCAGCTTGGATCCGGTCTACAATGAGCAGTTCTTC
d_call: TRBD2; clone_size: NA; j_call: TRBJ2-3; v_call: TRBV7-6; cdr3_aa: CASSSGGGAGDTQYF; cdr3_nt: TGTGCCAGCAGCTCGGGAGGGGGGGCAGGTGATACGCAGTATTTT
d_call: NA; clone_size: NA; j_call: TRBJ2-1; v_call: TRBV5-6; cdr3_aa: CASSLGLVSSYNEQFF; cdr3_nt: TGTGCCAGCAGCTTGGGTCTGGTGAGCTCCTACAATGAGCAGTTCTTC
d_call: NA; clone_size: NA; j_call: TRBJ2-2; v_call: TRBV24-1; cdr3_aa: CATSDVGTLSANTGELFF; cdr3_nt: TGTGCCACCAGTGACGTCGGGACTCTCAGCGCGAACACCGGGGAGCTGTTTTTT
d_call: TRBD2; clone_size: once; j_call: TRBJ2-7; v_call: TRBV4-2; cdr3_aa: CASSGTSFDEQYF; cdr3_nt: TGTGCCAGCAGCGGGACTAGTTTTGACGAGCAGTACTTC
d_call: TRBD1; clone_size: NA; j_call: TRBJ2-3; v_call: TRBV10-2; cdr3_aa: CASSEATGGPDTQYF; cdr3_nt: TGCGCCAGCAGTGAGGCGACAGGGGGCCCAGATACGCAGTATTTT
d_call: NA; clone_size: NA; j_call: TRBJ1-6; v_call: TRBV5-5; cdr3_aa: CASSPTESYRVAYSGSPLHF; cdr3_nt: TGTGCCAGCAGCCCCACCGAGTCTTACAGGGTCGCCTATAGTGGTTCACCCCTCCACTTT
d_call: NA; clone_size: once; j_call: TRBJ2-1; v_call: TRBV5-1; cdr3_aa: CASSLGRDNEQFF; cdr3_nt: TGCGCCAGCAGCTTGGGAAGAGACAATGAGCAGTTCTTC
d_call: TRBD2; clone_size: NA; j_call: TRBJ2-1; v_call: TRBV5-1; cdr3_aa: CASSGGGRNEQFF; cdr3_nt: TGCGCCAGCAGCGGGGGAGGGCGGAATGAGCAGTTCTTC
d_call: NA; clone_size: few; j_call: TRBJ2-7; v_call: TRBV6-5; cdr3_aa: CASSYSKWGGHTLYF; cdr3_nt: TGTGCCAGCAGTTACTCGAAGTGGGGCGGACACACGCTGTACTTC
d_call: TRBD1; clone_size: NA; j_call: TRBJ1-2; v_call: TRBV7-2; cdr3_aa: CASSLEGTGSSGYTF; cdr3_nt: TGTGCCAGCAGCTTAGAAGGGACAGGGAGTTCTGGCTACACCTTC
d_call: NA; clone_size: NA; j_call: TRBJ2-5; v_call: TRBV6-5; cdr3_aa: CASRRDNQETQYF; cdr3_nt: TGTGCCAGCCGTAGGGACAACCAAGAGACCCAGTACTTC
d_call: TRBD2; clone_size: NA; j_call: TRBJ2-3; v_call: TRBV30; cdr3_aa: CAWSDVGGSSDTQYF; cdr3_nt: TGTGCCTGGAGTGACGTCGGGGGGAGTTCAGATACGCAGTATTTT
d_call: NA; clone_size: NA; j_call: TRBJ1-6; v_call: TRBV7-3; cdr3_aa: CASSLRPGPNSPLHF; cdr3_nt: TGTGCCAGCAGCTTAAGGCCGGGTCCGAATTCACCCCTCCACTTT
d_call: NA; clone_size: NA; j_call: TRBJ2-2; v_call: TRBV4-1; cdr3_aa: CASSQAGAATGELFF; cdr3_nt: TGCGCCAGCAGCCAAGCGGGAGCGGCGACCGGGGAGCTGTTTTTT
d_call: TRBD1; clone_size: NA; j_call: TRBJ2-3; v_call: TRBV19; cdr3_aa: CASSPRQGWWDTQYF; cdr3_nt: TGTGCCAGTAGTCCCAGACAGGGTTGGTGGGATACGCAGTATTTT
d_call: NA; clone_size: NA; j_call: TRBJ2-5; v_call: TRBV5-4; cdr3_aa: CASSLDTGETQYF; cdr3_nt: TGTGCCAGCAGCTTGGATACAGGAGAGACCCAGTACTTC
d_call: TRBD1; clone_size: NA; j_call: TRBJ2-1; v_call: TRBV24-1; cdr3_aa: CATSDRTGRPNEQFF; cdr3_nt: TGTGCCACCAGTGACCGGACAGGACGCCCCAATGAGCAGTTCTTC
d_call: TRBD1; clone_size: NA; j_call: TRBJ2-3; v_call: TRBV7-9; cdr3_aa: CASSVDDRVTDTQYF; cdr3_nt: TGTGCCAGCAGCGTGGATGACAGGGTCACAGATACGCAGTATTTT
d_call: TRBD1; clone_size: once; j_call: TRBJ1-5; v_call: TRBV7-8; cdr3_aa: CASSLGTGPYSNQPQHF; cdr3_nt: TGTGCCAGCAGCCTGGGGACAGGGCCCTATAGCAATCAGCCCCAGCATTTT
d_call: NA; clone_size: NA; j_call: TRBJ2-1; v_call: TRBV9; cdr3_aa: CASSVAGMGGPSEQFF; cdr3_nt: TGTGCCAGCAGCGTAGCAGGTATGGGGGGGCCTAGCGAGCAGTTCTTC
d_call: NA; clone_size: NA; j_call: TRBJ1-2; v_call: TRBV30; cdr3_aa: CACLGGGYGTDGYTF; cdr3_nt: TGTGCCTGCCTCGGGGGGGGGTACGGTACGGATGGCTACACCTTC
d_call: TRBD2; clone_size: NA; j_call: TRBJ2-7; v_call: TRBV9; cdr3_aa: CASSPQRGSSYEQYF; cdr3_nt: TGTGCCAGCAGCCCCCAGCGGGGTAGCTCCTACGAGCAGTACTTC
d_call: NA; clone_size: NA; j_call: TRBJ1-2; v_call: TRBV4-3; cdr3_aa: CASSQLEGDNYGYTF; cdr3_nt: TGCGCCAGCAGCCAACTCGAGGGAGATAACTATGGCTACACCTTC
d_call: TRBD2; clone_size: NA; j_call: TRBJ2-3; v_call: TRBV27; cdr3_aa: CASLLAGSTDTQYF; cdr3_nt: TGTGCCAGCCTTCTAGCGGGGAGCACAGATACGCAGTATTTT
d_call: TRBD1; clone_size: NA; j_call: TRBJ1-6; v_call: TRBV4-1; cdr3_aa: CASSLDRANSPLHF; cdr3_nt: TGCGCCAGCAGCCTCGACAGGGCCAATTCACCCCTCCACTTT
d_call: TRBD2; clone_size: NA; j_call: TRBJ2-1; v_call: TRBV7-2; cdr3_aa: CASSSSYSGVYNEQFF; cdr3_nt: TGTGCCAGCAGCTCCTCTTATAGCGGGGTTTACAATGAGCAGTTCTTC
d_call: NA; clone_size: NA; j_call: TRBJ2-3; v_call: TRBV30; cdr3_aa: CAWSKAGASTDTQYF; cdr3_nt: TGTGCCTGGAGTAAGGCGGGCGCCAGCACAGATACGCAGTATTTT
d_call: NA; clone_size: NA; j_call: TRBJ2-7; v_call: TRBV5-1; cdr3_aa: CASSLGGGSYEQYF; cdr3_nt: TGCGCCAGCAGCTTGGGCGGCGGCTCCTACGAGCAGTACTTC
d_call: TRBD1; clone_size: NA; j_call: TRBJ2-1; v_call: TRBV11-1; cdr3_aa: CASSLETGGYEQFF; cdr3_nt: TGTGCCAGCAGCTTAGAGACAGGGGGCTATGAGCAGTTCTTC
d_call: TRBD2; clone_size: NA; j_call: TRBJ2-5; v_call: TRBV29-1; cdr3_aa: CSVVRGDTETQYF; cdr3_nt: TGCAGCGTTGTGCGGGGGGATACGGAGACCCAGTACTTC
d_call: TRBD1; clone_size: once; j_call: TRBJ2-5; v_call: TRBV2; cdr3_aa: CASSVDRVVRETQYF; cdr3_nt: TGTGCCAGCAGCGTAGACAGGGTGGTTCGGGAGACCCAGTACTTC
d_call: TRBD1; clone_size: NA; j_call: TRBJ1-5; v_call: TRBV9; cdr3_aa: CASSLGQNSNQPQHF; cdr3_nt: TGTGCCAGCAGCCTGGGACAGAATAGCAATCAGCCCCAGCATTTT